This T cell receptor beta chain was obtained from a study of shared clonotypes between healthy human individuals. Study results and limitations: Naive subsets usually exceeded memory subsets in estimated richness. It was expected that sequencing depth would affect clonotype sharing among donors. The sampled material consisted only of blood, and tissue repertoires are likely to differ.

CDR3 length: 16 residues. Germline V lookup: CDR1 LNHNV, CDR2 YYDKDF (reference sequence). V was cut by 5 bases and J by 3 bases, with 20 bases left in between. Across several immunoSEQ plates, the genomic DNA of each subset was split evenly. TCRdb keeps only in-frame clones here, not all; method: immunoSEQ multiplex PCR. The sample holds more than 550,000 clones, less than 95% seen once. As concerns this clone: The antigen is unknown.

The TCR originated in a man aged 18-30 years in good health. Some clones in this sample may be carry-over from other donors' samples. This chain joins TRBV15 and TRBJ2-7; a possible D gene is TRBD1 (6 bases). Input material: memory CD8+ T cells from PBMCs. Stated subset: CD45RO+ cells pooled with CCR7-negative TemRA cells. CDR3 nucleotides: TGTGCCACCAGCGCAAGACAGGAGGCGGCTCTCTACGAGCAGTACTTC. Encoded protein: CATSARQEAALYEQYF.